This T cell receptor (beta chain) emerged from a study of cytomegalovirus exposure and HLA in healthy donors. The V gene's germline CDR1 is SGDLS and CDR2 YYNGEE. This CDR3 is 15 amino acids long. Trimming took off 0 bases at V and 4 bases at J, with 11 bases between the two ends. Those who donated were healthy bone marrow donors. On this clone: Antigen unknown.

Study-level results: Altogether, 160 or so TCR beta chains were recorded as cytomegalovirus-associated. Per a later analysis, roughly 17,000 TCR beta sequences showed association with HLA alleles at 0.05 false discovery rate. A later look showed TCR association rates differing by HLA locus, highest for DRB1 and lowest for HLA-C.

Vbeta (60) and Jbeta (13) primers were used in the PCR. Sequencing used immunoSEQ multiplex PCR; TCRdb keeps in-frame clones, though not all of them. The table lists a few hundred thousand clones, about 77% of them singletons, with 1.5% to 2% in the top ten. The receptor comes from a young woman in good health and CMV-seronegative. The sample was PBMCs. The rearrangement joins TRBV9 to TRBJ1-3; D remains ambiguous. The CDR3, as DNA: TGTGCCAGCAGCGTAGATCCAGGCCAGGGAAACACCATATATTTT. It specifies CASSVDPGQGNTIYF.